What follows is one TCR beta chain and its context. Its specific antigen is unknown. It has no much larger one-base neighbor in the sample; base qualities were not kept. The record originates from a study of T cells in Graves' hyperthyroidism and ophthalmopathy (dated by TCRdb to the late 2010s). The study in broad terms: Peripheral blood samples were taken at initial diagnosis, before any treatment was given. A discovery cohort of about 100 patients, fewer than 50 with Graves' ophthalmopathy and about 60 with stable Graves' hyperthyroidism, was used to find distinguishing TCR V-J signatures. Prospective prediction of ophthalmopathy was tested in an independent validation cohort consisting of some 19 hyperthyroidism patients and approximately 16 patients who later progressed to ophthalmopathy. The roughly 94 discovery patients were randomly split 7:3 into training and test sets. Thyroid tissue and blood T-cell repertoires from about 6 Graves' hyperthyroidism patients were also compared in the study. After sampling, hyperthyroidism patients received methimazole starting at 30 mg daily, and ophthalmopathy patients received high-dose intravenous methylprednisolone. The paper describes TCR Vbeta CDR3 sequencing of more than 120 peripheral blood samples, made up of 43 ophthalmopathy patients, some 76 hyperthyroidism patients and roughly 17 progressor patients. Study-wide conclusions, independent of this receptor: Sample size was not statistically predetermined, and blinding of investigators to group allocation was not performed. Ophthalmopathy was separated from stable hyperthyroidism by a 13 V-J signature model, with approximately 89% sensitivity and approximately 81% specificity obtained in cross-validation and 80%/75% obtained in testing. Most expanded thyroid clonotypes (frequency above 0.001) were also detected in blood, a finding suggesting that blood repertoires may reflect thyroid immune responses. In validation, progression to ophthalmopathy was predicted by the model with roughly 69% sensitivity and approximately 78% specificity, a median of about 6.4 months before onset.

In the ophthalmopathy patients, disease was moderately to severely active, with a Clinical Activity Score of 3 or more, a NOSPECS grade of 4 or more, and a duration of less than 3 months. Patients with uncontrolled infections, other autoimmune diseases, pregnancy or lactation were excluded. Diagnoses were established on the basis of clinical symptoms, serum thyroxine and TRAb, thyroid ultrasound, and orbital computed tomography. Ficoll-Paque density gradient centrifugation was used to isolate PBMCs from 8 to 10 ml of fresh peripheral blood. Trizol reagent was used to extract total RNA, and RNA quality was then checked on an Agilent 2100 Bioanalyzer. Germline trimming amounts to 5 bases on V and 4 bases on J, with 7 as the count of junction bases outside the gene matches. Measured from the cysteine to the phenylalanine, the CDR3 is 15 residues long. Of all the DNA, just the CDR3 is kept, 45 bases in frame from base 1. Per the germline V gene (reference sequence), SEHNR is the CDR1 and FQNEAQ is the CDR2.

The TCR beta CDR3 regions were amplified from RNA transcripts. A first-round RT-PCR of the TCR CDR3 used the HTBI primer set with the Qiagen OneStep RT-PCR kit. The libraries were constructed in a second round of multiplex PCR and then size-selected and purified. Libraries were sequenced paired-end with 100 bp reads on an Illumina HiSeq2000. The paper's processing steps were these. SOAPnuke was used to process the raw data, with reads discarded if the reads contained adapters or uncalled bases, had a mean Phred below 15, or lacked an exact constant-primer or identifier match. High-quality paired reads were merged using COPE v1.2.5, and each unique nucleotide sequence was defined as a clonotype. MiTCR v1.1 was used to align clonotypes to the IMGT TRBV, TRBD and TRBJ reference segments. Analysis was restricted to V-J combinations with a frequency above 0.0001, which covered 98% to 99.2% of repertoires. A TCS score was defined as the ratio of F50 (clonal expansion) to E x V (chaos), with BLOSUM62-based TCRdist applied between CDR3 peptides within each V-J. Welch's t-statistics and random forest reduced 514 V-J features to fewer than 15, which were used in a naive Bayes classifier (R e1071). The public reads were quality trimmed at Q25 with fastp and then assembled into clones with MiXCR by TCRdb, keeping productive beta chains. CDR3 protein duplicates are merged, each entry listing the most common genes and DNA. TCRdb assigned the V and J calls; the authors' analysis was not used. The sample records approximately 600,000 distinct CDR3 sequences, less than 25% of which are singletons. Jointly, the top ten make up 30% to 40% of the sample.

What was sequenced was blood. The chain was built from TRBV7-9 and TRBJ2-3; 9 middle bases align to TRBD1. The source of this sequence is a man aged 25 to 40 with Graves' ophthalmopathy. The CDR3 loop reads CASSQTGGRADTQYF. The nucleotide sequence is given as TGTGCCAGCAGCCAAACAGGGGGCAGGGCAGATACGCAGTATTTT.